This entry lists 17 T cell receptor beta chains sequenced from one sample in a study of cytomegalovirus exposure and HLA in healthy donors. PCR primers comprised 60 Vbeta and 13 Jbeta primers. The assay was immunoSEQ multiplex PCR, and TCRdb's table has in-frame clones only and misses some. Here the sample spans tens of thousands of clones, 73% being singletons. The specimen was PBMCs. The receptors here all came from a man aged 50-60 years in good health and CMV-seronegative.

The chain has TRBV5-1 and TRBJ2-6; the D gene is possibly TRBD1 (6 bases). V was trimmed by 5 bases and J by 0 bases, leaving 12 bases between them. CDR3 length equals 16 residues. CDR1 and CDR2 from the germline V gene are SGHRS and YFSETQ. The DNA of the CDR3 is TGCGCCAGCAGTTTCACAGGGACCTCTGGGGCCAACGTCCTGACTTTC. Amino acid sequence: CASSFTGTSGANVLTF.

On this clone: The same CDR3 is also encoded by other DNA sequences in this sample. The CDR3 here is CAWSRATNEKLFF. The CDR3 bases are TGTGCCTGGAGCCGCGCTACTAATGAAAAACTGTTTTTT. The chain has TRBV30 and TRBJ1-4, with D unclear. Trimming cost V 3 bases and J 2 bases, with 7 bases left between them. CDR3 size: 13 residues. CDR1 GTSNPN and CDR2 SVGIG come from the germline V gene (reference sequence).

The V gene is TRBV6-1, the J gene TRBJ1-4, with D unresolved. The CDR3 totals 13 residues. Trimming left V 4 bases short and J 8 bases short, with 11 bases between. Germline CDR1 and CDR2: MNHNS and SASEGT. CDR3: CASSAGPREKLFF. The CDR3 DNA sequence: TGTGCCAGCAGTGCAGGTCCAAGGGAAAAACTGTTTTTT.

This clone was seen a few times. The rearrangement uses TRBV10-3 and TRBJ1-5, with D possibly TRBD1 on 5 matching bases. CDR3 size: 15 residues. The V gene lost 0 bases and the J gene lost 5 bases, with 11 bases spanning the gap. Germline V gives CDR1 ENHRY, CDR2 SYGVKD. In DNA, the CDR3 is TGTGCCATCAGTGAGTCCGGGACTGCAGATCAGCCCCAGCATTTT. Residues: CAISESGTADQPQHF.

The chain couples TRBV14 to TRBJ1-6; a possible D gene is TRBD1 (6 bases). The CDR3 runs 16 residues. Germline CDR1 SGHDN, CDR2 FVKESK. V was shortened by 4 bases and J by 7 bases, with 17 bases between the two germline ends. The CDR3 protein is CASSLRGPGENSPLHF. The DNA of the CDR3 is TGTGCCAGCAGCCTAAGAGGTCCAGGGGAAAATTCACCCCTCCACTTT.

The rearrangement uses TRBV7-9 and TRBJ1-3; D remains unclear. Germline values: CDR1 SEHNR, CDR2 FQNEAQ (reference sequence). V was cut by 5 bases and J by 7 bases, with 18 bases left in between. The CDR3 loop spans 15 amino acids. CDR3 sequence: CASSGLPAGGNTIYF. The CDR3 coding sequence is TGTGCCAGCAGCGGCCTTCCGGCAGGAGGGAACACCATATATTTT.

On this clone itself: At one boundary the junction diverges from the germline segment, which might be a read error. The rearrangement links TRBV7-9 to TRBJ1-2, with no clear D. This CDR3 contains 12 residues. Germline V lookup: CDR1 SEHNR, CDR2 FQNEAQ (reference sequence). CDR3 DNA: TGTGCCAGCAGCTTCCATCTGCCTAGAATCGCCTTC. It encodes CASSFHLPRIAF.

This clone was counted between two and nine times. The rearrangement joins TRBV6-5 to TRBJ1-5; D not certain. This CDR3 comprises 9 residues. Germline V CDR1 and CDR2: MNHEY, SVGAGI. V lost 8 bases and J lost 7, with 3 bases in between. For the CDR3, the DNA is TGTGCCAGCGGCCAGCCCCAGCATTTT. Translation gives CASGQPQHF.

The genes are TRBV7-3 and TRBJ2-2; D ambiguous. This CDR3 contains 13 residues. Germline CDR1 is SGHTA and CDR2 is FQGTGA. The V and J ends lost 2 bases and 4 bases respectively, with 5 bases between them. CDR3 sequence: CASSLGPTGELFF. The CDR3 DNA reads as TGTGCCAGCAGCTTAGGGCCCACCGGGGAGCTGTTTTTT.

The chain recombines TRBV27 with TRBJ1-4, with D tentatively TRBD1 (5 bases). Germline-derived CDR1 and CDR2 are MNHEY and SMNVEV (reference sequence). With 7 bases removed from V and 8 bases from J, the gap between germline ends came to 17 bases. The CDR3 contains 14 residues. The DNA for the CDR3 is TGTGCCAGCACCCCCACTGGGGGGAACGAAAAACTGTTTTTT. It encodes CASTPTGGNEKLFF.

In this sample, this clone turned up once. This chain connects TRBV30 to TRBJ2-5; 9 positions agree with TRBD1. The CDR3 is 15 amino acids. V gave up 4 bases and J gave up 0 bases; unmatched junction bases: 6. The germline V gene encodes CDR1 GTSNPN and CDR2 SVGIG (reference sequence). CDR3 DNA sequence: TGTGCCTGGAATTCGGGACAGGGCTACCAAGAGACCCAGTACTTC. This gives the protein CAWNSGQGYQETQYF.

The genes are TRBV5-5 and TRBJ1-2; weak D call: TRBD1 (5 bases). Trimming took off 5 bases at V and 1 base at J, with 9 bases between the two ends. This CDR3 is built from 13 residues. Germline V CDR1 and CDR2: SGHKS, YYEKEE (reference sequence). The CDR3 region is CASSPTVNYGYTF. The DNA of the CDR3 is TGTGCCAGCAGTCCGACAGTTAACTATGGCTACACCTTC.

J is TRBJ1-5 and V is TRBV30; 8 bases fit TRBD1. CDR1 is GTSNPN, CDR2 SVGIG, per germline (reference sequence). V gave up 0 bases and J gave up 3 bases; unmatched junction bases: 7. The length of the CDR3 is 16 residues. The CDR3 DNA follows: TGTGCCTGGAGTGTACGGGGCAGGGGGCTCAATCAGCCCCAGCATTTT. Translating gives CAWSVRGRGLNQPQHF.

The genes are TRBV19 and TRBJ2-1, with TRBD2 matching over 8 bases. Germline CDR1 and CDR2: LNHDA and SQIVND (reference sequence). This CDR3 is 17 amino acids long. V gave up 0 bases and J gave up 4 bases; unmatched junction bases: 8. The CDR3 loop is CASSIDVAGPTYNEQFF. For the CDR3, the DNA is TGTGCCAGTAGTATAGACGTAGCGGGGCCGACTTACAATGAGCAGTTCTTC. Supplemented by reference TRBV19 and TRBJ2-1, the full variable domain reads DGGITQSPKYLFRKEGQNVTLSCEQNLNHDAMYWYRQDPGQGLRLIYYSQIVNDFQKGDIAEGYSVSREKKESFPLTVTSAQKNPTAFYLCASSIDVAGPTYNEQFFGPGTRLTVL.

Here the CDR3 DNA reads TGTGCCAGCGCCTGGACGGACAACGAGCAGTACTTC. Protein sequence: CASAWTDNEQYF. This chain joins TRBV6-1 and TRBJ2-7; D possibly corresponds to TRBD1 (5 bases). V was cut by 8 bases and J by 5 bases, with 13 bases left in between. The CDR3 runs to 12 residues. Germline lookup yields CDR1 MNHNS and CDR2 SASEGT.

Only a few counts were recorded for this clone. This chain connects TRBV15 to TRBJ1-2; TRBD1 aligns across 12 bases. The length of the CDR3 is 14 residues. Trimming cost V 3 bases and J 7 bases; bases outside gene matches: 3. Germline V gives CDR1 LNHNV, CDR2 YYDKDF (reference sequence). The CDR3 region is CATSRGQGAGGYTF. As DNA, the CDR3 is TGTGCCACCAGCAGGGGACAGGGGGCAGGTGGCTACACCTTC.

The chain is built from TRBV5-1 and TRBJ2-1; 12 positions match TRBD2. The germline V gene has CDR1 SGHRS and CDR2 YFSETQ. This CDR3 is 15 amino acids long. Germline trimming cut 6 bases from V and 2 bases from J; bases unmatched to any gene: 3. CDR3 bases: TGCGCCAGCACCACTAGCGGGGGGACCTACAATGAGCAGTTCTTC. It codes for CASTTSGGTYNEQFF.